Below, one T cell receptor (beta chain) is given with its context. This clone has more than one count but fewer than ten. This receptor's antigen is unknown. No per-base quality is available; no much larger clone lies one base away. This sample is drawn from a study of T cells in localized non-small cell lung cancer (dated by TCRdb to the early 2020s). Regarding the research as a whole: T cell repertoires of hundreds of early-stage NSCLC patients were analyzed, with tumors being compared against uninvolved tumor-adjacent lungs. The cohort comprised a few hundred treatment-naïve NSCLC patients with resected, localized lung tumors. Of the NSCLC patients, over 120 were male and approximately 99 were female, and the mean age was roughly 61 years.

General findings and caveats noted by the study authors: Of the top 100 tumor clones, a median of roughly 53 were detected in paired uninvolved adjacent lung; around 30 were also among that lung's top 100. Multi-region tumor sequencing was not performed, so intratumor heterogeneity could not be excluded. Longer overall survival was associated with higher blood T cell density, whereas shorter survival was associated with higher adjacent-lung clonality. Because the study design was exploratory, TCR variables were selected using unadjusted p-values without false-discovery rate correction. Uninvolved tumor-adjacent lung showed the highest T cell clonality, higher than tumor, which suggests more focused antigenic responses in the adjacent lung.

TCR beta CDR3 regions were sequenced from DNA using the immunoSEQ Assay. The authors' analysis ran thus. T cell density was computed as TCR beta template counts normalized to usable DNA estimated by amplifying housekeeping genes. Using the preseqR package, richness was estimated by extrapolating to 120,000 templates for tissue samples and 400,000 templates for PBMC samples. Clonality was defined by subtracting Pielou's evenness from one. Tissue-enriched TCRs were identified through differential abundance testing performed on productive amino-acid clonotypes, with a minimum total count of 5 and an alpha of 0.1. Repertoire overlap between compartments was quantified with the Jaccard Index and Morisita Overlap Index. GLIPH grouped TCR beta CDR3s together with public tetramer-defined viral CDR3s, and a viral motif had to include at least three viral sequences and show V-gene enrichment. TCRdb took this table from immuneACCESS and kept in-frame rearrangements with V and J called. Such tables lack part of the clones; where checked against another copy, unresolved V genes explain under half of the gap, and the rest is unexplained. For V, J and clone size, that table is used; D and trimming come from the DNA. The sample profile shows a few thousand clones; around 36% of them were found once. Together, the top ten hold under 9% of the sample.

V loses 5 bases at its end and J loses 4 bases; junction bases beyond the gene matches: 11. The CDR3 covers 18 residues, taking in both the cysteine and the phenylalanine. Only the CDR3 region is kept as DNA, spanning 54 bases read in frame from base 1. CDR1 LNHDA and CDR2 SQIVND were looked up in the germline V gene (reference sequence). Uninvolved adjacent lung was sampled at least 2 cm away from the tumor margin, and two independent pathologists confirmed that the tissue had no atypia. At diagnosis, peripheral blood, uninvolved tumor-adjacent lung and tumor were collected and stored as a combination of fresh-frozen and FFPE material.

The rearrangement joined TRBV19 to TRBJ2-3, with TRBD2 matching 14 junction bases. The sample here was normal lung tissue next to the tumor, taken before any cancer treatment. The sequence derives from a woman aged 40 to 75 with stage I lung adenocarcinoma. The CDR3 corresponds to CASSQSGLAGGPADTQYF. The nucleotides are TGTGCCAGTAGTCAAAGCGGACTAGCGGGAGGACCAGCAGATACGCAGTATTTT.